This is a list of T cell receptor beta chains from one sample in a study of vaccination and CD4 T cells after COVID-19. No antigen has been identified for these receptors. TCRdb called the PCR reads again in MiXCR, with one record for every CDR3 protein. The sample contains approximately 15,000 distinct CDR3 sequences, less than 60% of which appear only once. Sequencing was carried out using CD4+ T cells from blood, cultured in vitro. The receptors shown here come from a human donor who had recovered from COVID-19. Both conserved end residues are part of each CDR3. D genes are given only for firm matches. The listing skips clone size in some rows; elsewhere it reads once, few, many or a size class.

clone size: few
CDR3 length: 14
J gene: TRBJ2-7
V gene: TRBV19
D gene: TRBD1
CDR3 protein: CASRSGQGASEQYF
CDR3 DNA: TGTGCCAGTAGATCCGGACAGGGGGCTTCCGAGCAGTACTTC

clone size: NA
CDR3 length: 13
J gene: TRBJ1-1
V gene: TRBV24-1
D gene: NA
CDR3 protein: CATSDYRATEAFF
CDR3 DNA: TGTGCCACCAGTGATTACAGGGCGACTGAAGCTTTCTTT

clone size: NA
CDR3 length: 13
J gene: TRBJ1-5
V gene: TRBV19
D gene: NA
CDR3 protein: CASSIGQAVAQHF
CDR3 DNA: TGTGCCAGTAGTATAGGACAGGCCGTGGCCCAGCATTTT

clone size: few
CDR3 length: 11
J gene: TRBJ1-5
V gene: TRBV12-3/TRBV12-4
D gene: NA
CDR3 protein: CASSFGSSQHF
CDR3 DNA: TGTGCCAGCAGTTTTGGGTCGTCCCAGCATTTT

clone size: once
CDR3 length: 15
J gene: TRBJ1-2
V gene: TRBV4-2
D gene: NA
CDR3 protein: CASSQDKKGGHGYTF
CDR3 DNA: TGTGCCAGCAGCCAAGACAAAAAGGGGGGCCATGGCTACACCTTC

clone size: few
CDR3 length: 17
J gene: TRBJ2-2
V gene: TRBV15
D gene: TRBD2
CDR3 protein: CATSRDTSGRHTGELFF
CDR3 DNA: TGTGCCACCAGCAGGGACACTAGCGGGAGGCACACCGGGGAGCTGTTTTTT

clone size: NA
CDR3 length: 13
J gene: TRBJ2-2
V gene: TRBV7-3
D gene: NA
CDR3 protein: CASRLTATGELFF
CDR3 DNA: TGTGCCAGCAGGCTGACTGCCACCGGGGAGCTGTTTTTT

clone size: NA
CDR3 length: 17
J gene: TRBJ2-5
V gene: TRBV20-1
D gene: NA
CDR3 protein: CSASPRRGAKVVETQYF
CDR3 DNA: TGCAGTGCTAGCCCCCGGAGGGGGGCCAAAGTAGTAGAGACCCAGTACTTC

clone size: NA
CDR3 length: 13
J gene: TRBJ2-5
V gene: TRBV11-3
D gene: NA
CDR3 protein: CASSVDIGETQYF
CDR3 DNA: TGTGCCAGCAGCGTGGACATAGGCGAGACCCAGTACTTC

clone size: once
CDR3 length: 15
J gene: TRBJ2-3
V gene: TRBV19
D gene: TRBD2
CDR3 protein: CASSILAGGPDTQYF
CDR3 DNA: TGTGCCAGTAGTATACTAGCGGGAGGGCCAGATACGCAGTATTTT

clone size: few
CDR3 length: 14
J gene: TRBJ2-5
V gene: TRBV5-6
D gene: TRBD1
CDR3 protein: CASQGAAGEETQYF
CDR3 DNA: TGTGCCAGCCAGGGGGCGGCCGGGGAAGAGACCCAGTACTTC

clone size: NA
CDR3 length: 17
J gene: TRBJ2-6
V gene: TRBV20-1
D gene: TRBD1
CDR3 protein: CSAQFRDRVSGANVLTF
CDR3 DNA: TGCAGTGCTCAATTCCGGGACAGGGTCTCTGGGGCCAACGTCCTGACTTTC

clone size: few
CDR3 length: 13
J gene: TRBJ2-5
V gene: TRBV7-8
D gene: NA
CDR3 protein: CASSLGYRETQYF
CDR3 DNA: TGTGCCAGCAGCTTGGGCTATCGAGAGACCCAGTACTTC

clone size: NA
CDR3 length: 12
J gene: TRBJ2-5
V gene: TRBV12-3/TRBV12-4
D gene: NA
CDR3 protein: CASSFTTRGQYF
CDR3 DNA: TGTGCCAGCAGTTTCACTACCCGAGGCCAGTACTTC

clone size: few
CDR3 length: 14
J gene: TRBJ1-5
V gene: TRBV21-1
D gene: NA
CDR3 protein: CASSRGGRDQPQHF
CDR3 DNA: TGTGCCAGCAGCAGGGGAGGGAGGGACCAGCCCCAGCATTTT